Listed below are T cell receptor beta chains from one sample, sequenced in a study of blood T cell repertoires in COVID-19. Assay: immunoSEQ multiplex PCR; the TCRdb copy retains only in-frame clones and omits some. The sample shows more than 65,000 clones, roughly 80% of them seen only once. Material for sequencing was peripheral blood. Receptors originate from a man younger than 45 with COVID-19, enrolled during active disease. Both conserved end residues are part of each CDR3. The D gene is left open where the match is weak. The size field is filled for only some rows; it gives once, few, many or a size class.

j_call,cdr3_length,clone_size,v_call,d_call,cdr3_nt,cdr3_aa
TRBJ1-5,15,NA,TRBV19,NA,TGTGCCAGTAGCAAGACAGACTTTAGCAATCAGCCCCAGCATTTT,CASSKTDFSNQPQHF
TRBJ1-3,17,NA,TRBV21-1,NA,TGTGCCAGCAGCAAAGGGAGGGGGCGCTGGGAAGGAAACACCATATATTTT,CASSKGRGRWEGNTIYF
TRBJ2-1,16,NA,TRBV7-6,TRBD2,TGTGCCAGCAGCTTAGAGAGCGGGAGGGTTTACAATGAGCAGTTCTTC,CASSLESGRVYNEQFF
TRBJ1-2,15,NA,TRBV7-8,NA,TGTGCCAGCAGCTTAGAATATTCGGACAGCTATGGCTACACCTTC,CASSLEYSDSYGYTF
TRBJ2-2,14,NA,TRBV5-6,NA,TGTGCCTCCTGGGGGGGCGCGAACACCGGGGAGCTGTTTTTT,CASWGGANTGELFF
TRBJ1-4,13,NA,TRBV5-4,NA,TGTGCCAGCAGCCCAGGGCCTGCGGAAAAACTGTTTTTT,CASSPGPAEKLFF
TRBJ2-3,16,NA,TRBV6-2/TRBV6-3,TRBD1,TGTGCCAGCAGTAACCGGGACAGGGGGAGGGCAGATACGCAGTATTTT,CASSNRDRGRADTQYF
TRBJ2-6,15,NA,TRBV19,NA,TGTGCCAGTAGTATAGTGAGCTCTGGGGCCAACGTCCTGACTTTC,CASSIVSSGANVLTF
TRBJ2-5,15,NA,TRBV24-1,TRBD2,TGTGCCACCAGTGATTATATAGCGGGAGACGAGACCCAGTACTTC,CATSDYIAGDETQYF
TRBJ2-5,15,NA,TRBV5-1,NA,TGCGCCAGCAGCCCGACCCGGGCGGGCCAAGAGACCCAGTACTTC,CASSPTRAGQETQYF
TRBJ1-2,11,once,TRBV7-2,NA,TGTGCCAGCAGCTTGGTCCTAAGCTACACCTTC,CASSLVLSYTF
TRBJ2-3,16,NA,TRBV19,NA,TGTGCCAGTAGTATTGGGGACAACCCCGTGTGGGATACGCAGTATTTT,CASSIGDNPVWDTQYF
TRBJ2-2,14,medium-sized,TRBV6-4,NA,TGTGCCAGCAGTGACTCGACAAACACCGGGGAGCTGTTTTTT,CASSDSTNTGELFF
TRBJ1-2,14,NA,TRBV5-6,TRBD1,TGTGCCAGCAGCCTAGACAGGGGGCACTATGGCTACACCTTC,CASSLDRGHYGYTF
TRBJ2-1,15,NA,TRBV19,NA,TGTGCCAGTAGTATCGGGCCTAGCAAGTGGAATGAGCAGTTCTTC,CASSIGPSKWNEQFF
TRBJ2-7,16,NA,TRBV5-6,TRBD1,TGTGCCAGCAGTTGGACTACCGGGACAGGGGGGGCCGAGCAGTACTTC,CASSWTTGTGGAEQYF
TRBJ1-2,14,once,TRBV20-1,NA,TGCAGTGCTACTGATCGAAAGGGGGGGTATGGCTACACCTTC,CSATDRKGGYGYTF
TRBJ1-1,12,NA,TRBV19,NA,TGTGCCAGTAGTATCGGGGTCCGTGAAGCTTTCTTT,CASSIGVREAFF
TRBJ2-1,14,NA,TRBV2,NA,TGTGCCGGGGAGAAACAGGGAAGGGCCAATGAGCAGTTCTTC,CAGEKQGRANEQFF
TRBJ1-5,19,NA,TRBV7-4,TRBD1,TGTGCCAGCAGCTTAAGACAGGGGGGAATGATTTCAGGCAATCAGCCCCAGCATTTT,CASSLRQGGMISGNQPQHF
TRBJ1-2,14,NA,TRBV7-2,TRBD1,TGTGCCAGCAGCTTGTCGGACAGGGACTATGGCTACACCTTC,CASSLSDRDYGYTF
TRBJ2-1,16,NA,TRBV5-1,TRBD1,TGCGCCAGCAGCTTGGTGTCGACAGGGTTCTACAATGAGCAGTTCTTC,CASSLVSTGFYNEQFF
TRBJ1-1,12,NA,TRBV12-3/TRBV12-4,NA,TGTGCCAGCAGACTCGGGAACACTGAAGCTTTCTTT,CASRLGNTEAFF
TRBJ2-7,14,medium-sized,TRBV29-1,TRBD1,TGCAGCGTACGTGGACAGGGGAGGACCTACGAGCAGTACTTC,CSVRGQGRTYEQYF
TRBJ1-4,14,NA,TRBV29-1,NA,TGCAGCGTTTGGGGGGTCGGGACTGACGAAAAACTGTTTTTT,CSVWGVGTDEKLFF
TRBJ2-3,13,NA,TRBV7-2,NA,TGTGCCAGCACCCTCGGTCCGGGGGATACGCAGTATTTT,CASTLGPGDTQYF
TRBJ2-7,13,NA,TRBV9,NA,TGTGCCAGCAGCGTAGAAGAGGGAGCCGAGCAGTACTTC,CASSVEEGAEQYF
TRBJ2-3,13,NA,TRBV2,NA,TGTGCCAGCAAGGGGCCGGGCACAGATACGCAGTATTTT,CASKGPGTDTQYF
TRBJ1-1,15,NA,TRBV7-9,NA,TGTGCCAGCAGCAAATGGACACCCATAACCACTGAAGCTTTCTTT,CASSKWTPITTEAFF
TRBJ2-7,14,NA,TRBV9,NA,TGTGCCAGCAGCCCGGGCGGGCGCTCCTACGAGCAGTACTTC,CASSPGGRSYEQYF
TRBJ2-1,13,NA,TRBV30,NA,TGTGCCGGGAGGGACAGCTCCTACAATGAGCAGTTCTTC,CAGRDSSYNEQFF
TRBJ1-2,13,NA,TRBV28,NA,TGTGCCAGCAGTTTAAACAGGGACTATGGCTACACCTTC,CASSLNRDYGYTF
TRBJ1-6,14,NA,TRBV6-5,TRBD1,TGTGCCAGCAGTCGACAGGGGGCAAATTCACCCCTCCACTTT,CASSRQGANSPLHF
TRBJ1-2,17,NA,TRBV2,NA,TGTGCCAGCACGTATAGCTCCCAAGAGGGGGGGTACTATGGCTACACCTTC,CASTYSSQEGGYYGYTF
TRBJ2-1,15,NA,TRBV5-8,TRBD1,TGTGCCAGCAGCACCAGGACAGGGAACTACAATGAGCAGTTCTTC,CASSTRTGNYNEQFF
TRBJ1-1,12,NA,TRBV6-6,NA,TGTGCCATCCGGGCGGGAGACACTGAAGCTTTCTTT,CAIRAGDTEAFF
TRBJ2-7,15,NA,TRBV18,NA,TGTGCCAGCTCACCACGGAGGGCCGGAACCTACGAGCAGTACTTC,CASSPRRAGTYEQYF
TRBJ1-1,13,NA,TRBV19,NA,TGTGCCAGTAGTATAGATGAATTGGCAACAGCTTTCTTT,CASSIDELATAFF
TRBJ1-3,17,NA,TRBV5-8,NA,TGTGCCAGCAGCTTGGCGGGTAGCTCCGGTGGCGGAAACACCATATATTTT,CASSLAGSSGGGNTIYF
TRBJ2-3,17,NA,TRBV4-1,TRBD1,TGCGCCAGCAGCCAAGGATCTGGGGACAGGGGGATAGATACGCAGTATTTT,CASSQGSGDRGIDTQYF
TRBJ2-1,16,NA,TRBV5-1,TRBD1,TGCGCCAGCAGCTTGGGTAGACAGGGTTCCTACAATGAGCAGTTCTTC,CASSLGRQGSYNEQFF
TRBJ2-1,20,NA,TRBV4-3,TRBD2,TGCGCCAGCAGCCAAGAGGCCTCGGTGTTAGCGGGAGGAGGAGGGGATGAGCAGTTCTTC,CASSQEASVLAGGGGDEQFF
TRBJ2-5,15,NA,TRBV6-5,TRBD2,TGTGCCAGCAGCGCTAGCGGGGGTACCCAAGAGACCCAGTACTTC,CASSASGGTQETQYF
TRBJ2-7,15,few,TRBV4-1,TRBD1,TGCGCCAGCAGCCTGGAATTGACAGGGGTCCGCGAGCAGTACTTC,CASSLELTGVREQYF
TRBJ2-7,16,few,TRBV7-8,TRBD2,TGTGCTACGAGCTCAAGGGCGGTTAGCGGGAGCGACGAGCAGTACTTC,CATSSRAVSGSDEQYF
TRBJ2-1,11,NA,TRBV5-4,NA,TGTGCCAGCAGGGTGGGCTATGAGCAGTTCTTC,CASRVGYEQFF
TRBJ1-5,15,NA,TRBV7-9,NA,TGTGCCAGCAGCCAAAGCCAGGGGCTCGGTCAGCCCCAGCATTTT,CASSQSQGLGQPQHF
TRBJ2-5,15,NA,TRBV7-9,NA,TGTGCCAGCAGCTTAGGAGGTGGGGCACAAGAGACCCAGTACTTC,CASSLGGGAQETQYF
TRBJ1-2,14,NA,TRBV9,TRBD1,TGTGCCAGCAGCGTGGGGGACAGAATTGGAGGCTACACCTTC,CASSVGDRIGGYTF